Sequencing of this T cell receptor beta chain was carried out in a study of OX40 agonist ivuxolimab in advanced cancers. Study at large: Patients receiving dose escalation had hepatocellular carcinoma, melanoma, renal cell or head and neck cancer. One hepatocellular carcinoma and a couple of cutaneous melanoma patients partially responded. People who had prior anti-PD-1, anti-PD-L1 or anti-CTLA-4 therapy could take part, and 35% to 50% had some.

This CDR3 comprises 17 residues. The V gene lost 0 bases and the J gene lost 2 bases, with 14 bases spanning the gap. The germline gives CDR1 ENHRY, CDR2 SYGVKD. Patients were ineligible given autoimmune disease history or systemic immunosuppression. TCRdb keeps only in-frame clones here, not all; method: immunoSEQ multiplex PCR. The sample comprises about 73,000 clones, 92% of which are singletons, and roughly 10% rests with the top ten. Specimen: CD4+ or CD8+ T cells sorted from blood, collected in a trial of the OX40 agonist ivuxolimab. The receptor was isolated from an adult with an advanced solid tumor such as melanoma, head and neck, liver or kidney cancer. The chain couples TRBV10-3 to TRBJ2-1; D possibly corresponds to TRBD1 (6 bases). The CDR3 region has the DNA TGTGCCATCAGTGAGTCTCTAGGGACACATACCTACAATGAGCAGTTCTTC. Translation gives CAISESLGTHTYNEQFF.